This T cell receptor (beta chain) was identified in a study of regulatory T cells in long-lasting Graves disease. Stated time point: newly diagnosed GD, antithyroid drugs for less than 3 months. The TCR library used RNA extracted from PBMCs. Building of the TCR beta libraries involved iRepertoire HTBI primers and Arm-PCR of CDR3 regions. TCRdb independently ran MiXCR on the multiplex PCR reads; one entry per CDR3 protein. The sample has 400,000 to 450,000 distinct CDR3 sequences; about 16% are singletons. This clonotype occurred a few times. The same specimen was also included in a second study, on T cells in Graves' hyperthyroidism and ophthalmopathy.

The TCR comes from a woman in her 30s with Graves disease. Source: peripheral blood mononuclear cells (PBMCs), taken at new diagnosis, from a patient treated with antithyroid drugs.

CDR3 in amino acids: CASRFSRDGNEQYF. The DNA for the CDR3 is TGTGCCAGCAGGTTCTCCAGGGATGGTAACGAGCAGTACTTC. This chain connects TRBV27 to TRBJ2-7; a weak D match, TRBD1 (5 bases). Germline values: CDR1 MNHEY, CDR2 SMNVEV (reference sequence). The CDR3 is 14 residues long. Trimming left V 6 bases short and J 5 bases short, with 17 bases between.